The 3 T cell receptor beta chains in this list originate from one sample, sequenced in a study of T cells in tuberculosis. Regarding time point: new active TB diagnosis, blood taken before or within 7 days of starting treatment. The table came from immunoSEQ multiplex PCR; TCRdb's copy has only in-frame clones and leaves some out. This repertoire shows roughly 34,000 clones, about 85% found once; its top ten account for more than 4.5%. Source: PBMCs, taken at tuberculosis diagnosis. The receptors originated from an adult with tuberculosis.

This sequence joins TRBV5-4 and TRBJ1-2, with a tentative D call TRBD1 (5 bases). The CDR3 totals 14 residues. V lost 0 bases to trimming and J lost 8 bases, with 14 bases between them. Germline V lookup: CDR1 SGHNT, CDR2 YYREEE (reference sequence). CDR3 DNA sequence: TGTGCCAGCAGCTTGGTGATGGGGCCAGGGGGCTACACCTTC. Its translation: CASSLVMGPGGYTF.

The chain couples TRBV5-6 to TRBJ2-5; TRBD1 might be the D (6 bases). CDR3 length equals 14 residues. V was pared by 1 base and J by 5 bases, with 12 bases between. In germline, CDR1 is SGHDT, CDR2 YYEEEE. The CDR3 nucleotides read TGTGCCAGCAGCTTGTCAGGGGTAGGGGAGACCCAGTACTTC. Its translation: CASSLSGVGETQYF.

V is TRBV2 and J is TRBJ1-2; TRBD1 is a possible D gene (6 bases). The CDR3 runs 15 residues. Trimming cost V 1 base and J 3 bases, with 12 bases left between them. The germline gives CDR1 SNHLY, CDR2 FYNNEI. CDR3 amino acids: CASSEDTGFYYGYTF. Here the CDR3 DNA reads TGTGCCAGCAGTGAAGATACAGGGTTTTACTATGGCTACACCTTC.